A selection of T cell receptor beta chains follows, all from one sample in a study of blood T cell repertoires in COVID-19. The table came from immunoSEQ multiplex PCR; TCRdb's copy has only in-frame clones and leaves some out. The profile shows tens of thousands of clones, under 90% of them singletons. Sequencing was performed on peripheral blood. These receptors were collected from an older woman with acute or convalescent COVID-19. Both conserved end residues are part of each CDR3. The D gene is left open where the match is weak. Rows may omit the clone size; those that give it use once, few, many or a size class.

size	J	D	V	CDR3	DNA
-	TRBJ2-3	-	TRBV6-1	CASSEYGSAGTDTQYF	TGTGCCAGCAGTGAATACGGGAGTGCGGGCACAGATACGCAGTATTTT
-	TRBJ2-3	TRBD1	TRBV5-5	CASGKQGARTDTQYF	TGTGCCAGCGGAAAACAGGGGGCGCGTACAGATACGCAGTATTTT
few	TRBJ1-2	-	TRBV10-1	CASSESTGSYGYTF	TGCGCCAGCAGTGAGTCAACAGGATCCTATGGCTACACCTTC
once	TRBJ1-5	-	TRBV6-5	CASTRTTGRNQPQHF	TGTGCCAGCACCCGTACGACCGGGAGAAATCAGCCCCAGCATTTT
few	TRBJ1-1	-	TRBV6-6	CASSYRVEGEAFF	TGTGCCAGCAGTTACAGGGTGGAGGGAGAAGCTTTCTTT
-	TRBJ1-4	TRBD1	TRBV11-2	CASSSTGQEFNEKLFF	TGTGCCAGCAGCTCTACCGGACAGGAGTTTAATGAAAAACTGTTTTTT
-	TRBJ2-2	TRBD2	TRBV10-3	CAISESRLAGTTGELFF	TGTGCCATCAGTGAGTCTAGACTAGCGGGGACCACCGGGGAGCTGTTTTTT
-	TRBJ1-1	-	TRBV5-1	CASSLDRGRTEAFF	TGCGCCAGCAGCTTGGATCGGGGGAGGACTGAAGCTTTCTTT
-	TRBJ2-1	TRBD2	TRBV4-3	CASSQTSGGYNEQFF	TGCGCCAGCAGCCAGACTAGCGGGGGGTACAATGAGCAGTTCTTC
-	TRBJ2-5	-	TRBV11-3	CASSLGSLPDSETQYF	TGTGCCAGCAGCTTAGGATCTCTTCCGGACAGTGAGACCCAGTACTTC
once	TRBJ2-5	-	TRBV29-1	CSVEDPGDGGETQYF	TGCAGCGTTGAAGATCCCGGGGACGGGGGTGAGACCCAGTACTTC
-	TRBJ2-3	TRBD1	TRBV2	CASSYTTGGYLRGF	TGTGCCAGCAGTTACACGACAGGGGGCTACCTACGCGGTTTT
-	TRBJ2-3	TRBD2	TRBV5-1	CASSVGLAGLTDTQYF	TGCGCCAGCAGCGTGGGACTAGCGGGATTAACAGATACGCAGTATTTT
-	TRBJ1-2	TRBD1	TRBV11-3	CASSTRTGAYGYTF	TGTGCCAGCAGCACCCGGACAGGGGCCTATGGCTACACCTTC
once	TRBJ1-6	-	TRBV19	CASSMGAQVKTLHF	TGTGCCAGTAGTATGGGGGCTCAGGTTAAGACCCTCCACTTT
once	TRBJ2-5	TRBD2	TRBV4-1	CASSQVAGGLETQYF	TGCGCCAGCAGCCAAGTAGCGGGGGGGCTAGAGACCCAGTACTTC
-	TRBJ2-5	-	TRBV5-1	CASSLLWGVETQYF	TGCGCCAGCAGCTTGCTTTGGGGGGTAGAGACCCAGTACTTC
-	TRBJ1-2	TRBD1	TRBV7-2	CASSLPDRDHGYTF	TGTGCCAGCAGCTTACCAGACAGGGATCATGGCTACACCTTC
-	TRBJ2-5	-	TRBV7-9	CASSYGRTAETQYF	TGTGCCAGCAGCTACGGTAGGACAGCGGAGACCCAGTACTTC
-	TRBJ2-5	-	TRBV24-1	CATSDLATAQEETQYF	TGTGCCACCAGTGATTTGGCGACAGCCCAAGAAGAGACCCAGTACTTC
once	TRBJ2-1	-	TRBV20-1	CSADRDNEQFF	TGCAGTGCCGACAGAGACAATGAGCAGTTCTTC
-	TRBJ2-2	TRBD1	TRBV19	CASDRAGELFF	TGTGCCAGCGACAGGGCCGGGGAGCTGTTTTTT
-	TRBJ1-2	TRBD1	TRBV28	CASSWNRDRPNYGYTF	TGTGCCAGCAGTTGGAACCGGGACAGACCTAACTATGGCTACACCTTC
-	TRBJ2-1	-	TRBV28	CASSPSRLNNEQFF	TGTGCCAGCAGTCCATCTAGACTGAACAATGAGCAGTTCTTC
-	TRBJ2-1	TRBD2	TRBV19	CATYSGASYNEQFF	TGTGCCACCTATAGCGGGGCCTCCTACAATGAGCAGTTCTTC
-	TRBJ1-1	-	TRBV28	CASSFGQLTEAFF	TGTGCCAGCAGTTTTGGGCAGCTCACTGAAGCTTTCTTT